The text below deals with one T cell receptor (beta chain). The entry originates in a study of T cell responses to AZD1222 COVID-19 vaccine. V was shortened by 6 bases and J by 2 bases, with 12 bases between the two germline ends. CDR1 and CDR2 from the germline V gene are SEHNR and FQNEAQ (reference sequence). The CDR3 is made up of 14 amino acids. Produced via immunoSEQ multiplex PCR; TCRdb's table is partial and in-frame only. This table holds about 130,000 clones, roughly 90% found once. The origin of this receptor is an adult who received the AZD1222 COVID-19 vaccine. The chain employs TRBV7-9 and TRBJ2-3, with a weak D call TRBD1 (6 bases). Material: peripheral blood, obtained 28 days after the second AZD1222 dose. CDR3 residues: CASSRQGNTDTQYF. DNA for the CDR3: TGTGCCAGCAGTAGGCAGGGGAACACAGATACGCAGTATTTT. Looking up the rest from reference TRBV7-9 and TRBJ2-3 gives the full variable domain: DTGVSQNPRHKITKRGQNVTFRCDPISEHNRLYWYRQTLGQGPEFLTYFQNEAQLEKSRLLSDRFSAERPKGSFSTLEIQRTEQGDSAMYLCASSRQGNTDTQYFGPGTRLTVL.